This T cell receptor beta chain was recovered during a study of T cell responses to AZD1222 COVID-19 vaccine. Findings of the study overall: Females made up more of the donors, who were largely white British, and clonal diversity may have come out too low.

Second doses that came at about 4 or about 12 weeks were put together. Sequencing was performed with immunoSEQ multiplex PCR; in TCRdb, only in-frame clones are kept and a portion is missing. The sample lists around 270,000 clones; almost 95% were seen once. On this clone itself: Its antigen remains unknown. This sample also contains other DNA sequences that code for the same CDR3.

The CDR3 length is 12 residues. The germline V gene encodes CDR1 MDHEN and CDR2 SYDVKM. V was pared by 5 bases and J by 4 bases, with 8 bases between. This clonotype originated in an adult who received the AZD1222 COVID-19 vaccine. The chain links TRBV28 to TRBJ1-2, with D uncertain. The material was peripheral blood, obtained 28 days after the second AZD1222 dose. The DNA for the CDR3 is TGTGCCAGCAGTCCCGGCGGCTATGGCTACACCTTC. Its translation: CASSPGGYGYTF.